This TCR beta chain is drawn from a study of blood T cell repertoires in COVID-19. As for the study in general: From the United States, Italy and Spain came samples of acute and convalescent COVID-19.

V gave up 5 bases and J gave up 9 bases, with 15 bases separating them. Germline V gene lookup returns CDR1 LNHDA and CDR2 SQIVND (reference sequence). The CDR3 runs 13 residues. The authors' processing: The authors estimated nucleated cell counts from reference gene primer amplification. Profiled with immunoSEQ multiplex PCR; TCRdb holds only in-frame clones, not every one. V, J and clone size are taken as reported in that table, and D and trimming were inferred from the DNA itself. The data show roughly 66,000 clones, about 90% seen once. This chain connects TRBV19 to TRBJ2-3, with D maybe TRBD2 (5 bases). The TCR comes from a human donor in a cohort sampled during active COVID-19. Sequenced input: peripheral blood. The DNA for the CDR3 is TGTGCCAGTAGTGCGACGGGGTCGCCGACGCAGTATTTT. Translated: CASSATGSPTQYF.